The source of this T cell receptor beta chain is a study of T cells after yellow fever vaccination. Study background: With SMART-Seq v4 Ultra Low Input, the fractions containing low cell numbers were prepared. The study, taken as a whole, reports: The presence of abundant clonotypes contaminating from the bulk population was possible in FACS-sorted repertoires. In post-booster samples, most primary-vaccination clones reappeared (96% CD4, nearly 90% CD8).

This clonotype was seen repeatedly, ten times or more. As yet, its antigen is unknown. 5'RACE template switching generated TCR cDNA, adding a universal primer site and UMIs. MiXCR, applied by TCRdb to the 5' RACE reads, yields one record per CDR3 protein. The sample has around 310,000 distinct CDR3 sequences; around 3.6% are singletons. This receptor was identified in a man between 18 and 35 years old who received the YFV17D yellow fever vaccine. Specimen: PBMCs, collected on the day of the yellow fever booster vaccination.

This chain's CDR3 is CSARNPTGGNYEQYF. DNA for the CDR3: TGCAGTGCTAGAAATCCGACAGGGGGAAACTACGAGCAGTACTTC. V and J are TRBV20-1 and TRBJ2-7; 9 bases agree with TRBD1. V lost 2 bases and J lost 3; bases outside the gene matches: 8. In germline, CDR1 is DFQATT, CDR2 SNEGSKA (reference sequence). The CDR3 is made up of 15 amino acids.